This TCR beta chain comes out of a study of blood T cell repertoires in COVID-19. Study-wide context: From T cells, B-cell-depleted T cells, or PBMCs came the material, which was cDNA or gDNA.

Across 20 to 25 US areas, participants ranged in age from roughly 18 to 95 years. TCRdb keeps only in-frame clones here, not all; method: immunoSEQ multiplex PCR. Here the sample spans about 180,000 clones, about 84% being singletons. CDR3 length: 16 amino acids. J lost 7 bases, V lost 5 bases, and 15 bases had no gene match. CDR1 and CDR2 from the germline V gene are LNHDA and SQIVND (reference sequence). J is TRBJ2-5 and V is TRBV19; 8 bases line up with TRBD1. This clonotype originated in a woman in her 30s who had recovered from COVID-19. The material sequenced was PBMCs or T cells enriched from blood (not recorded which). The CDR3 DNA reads TGTGCCAGTAGTCGCACAACGGGACAGGCCGGGGGGACCCAGTACTTC. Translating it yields CASSRTTGQAGGTQYF. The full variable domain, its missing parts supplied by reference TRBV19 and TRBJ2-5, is DGGITQSPKYLFRKEGQNVTLSCEQNLNHDAMYWYRQDPGQGLRLIYYSQIVNDFQKGDIAEGYSVSREKKESFPLTVTSAQKNPTAFYLCASSRTTGQAGGTQYFGPGTRLLVL.